This TCR beta chain was sequenced in a study of a mutant IDH1 vaccine in newly diagnosed glioma. Turning to the study itself: Patients received vaccination from 4-6 weeks after radiotherapy alone, or with temozolomide cycles. Treated patients, 62.5% male and around 38% female, averaged about 40 years of age.

Sample time point: week 11, during vaccination. One vaccine dose held 300 ug of mutant IDH1 20-mer peptide and came with topical imiquimod. TCRdb's table, derived via immunoSEQ multiplex PCR, lists solely in-frame clones and lacks some. The sample records about 64,000 clones, 70% to 85% being singletons. General observations from the study: Patients mounted vaccine-induced immune responses in roughly 93% of cases.

Germline CDR1 SGHDT, CDR2 YYEEEE. The CDR3 extends over 15 amino acids. The V end was cut by 3 bases, the J end by 3 bases, with 14 bases between. For this clone: Its antigen is not known.

This material consisted of PBMCs, taken from a glioma patient whose treatment included an IDH1 peptide vaccine. This receptor was identified in a woman between 50 and 59 years old with glioma. The chain joins TRBV5-6 to TRBJ2-3; D is perhaps TRBD2 (7 bases). The CDR3 loop reads CASSSIRGATDTQYF. The CDR3 DNA follows: TGTGCCAGCAGCTCTATCCGGGGGGCGACAGATACGCAGTATTTT. The full variable domain, completed using reference TRBV5-6 and TRBJ2-3, is DAGVTQSPTHLIKTRGQQVTLRCSPKSGHDTVSWYQQALGQGPQFIFQYYEEEERQRGNFPDRFSGHQFPNYSSELNVNALLLGDSALYLCASSSIRGATDTQYFGPGTRLTVL.